These 8 T cell receptor beta chains were sequenced from one sample in a study of regulatory T cells in long-lasting Graves disease. Time point indicated: persistent/refractory GD, antithyroid drugs over 5 years with positive TRAb. Scientists built the TCR library using RNA that was extracted from PBMCs. Assembly of TCR beta libraries relied on iRepertoire HTBI primers together with Arm-PCR of CDR3 regions. One entry per CDR3 protein results from TCRdb running MiXCR on the multiplex PCR reads. This sample has 360,000 or so distinct CDR3 sequences, with roughly 20% found just once. The sample in question was peripheral blood mononuclear cells (PBMCs), obtained when the disease was refractory, from a patient treated with antithyroid drugs. The receptors stem from a woman aged 40 to 50 with Graves disease.

The chain recombines TRBV5-5 with TRBJ1-5; D uncertain. The V gene's germline CDR1 is SGHKS and CDR2 YYEKEE (reference sequence). The length of the CDR3 is 15 residues. V lost 4 bases and J lost 0, with 11 bases in between. This CDR3 is CASSAGRNSNQPQHF. The CDR3 DNA reads TGTGCCAGCAGCGCCGGACGGAATAGCAATCAGCCCCAGCATTTT.

At least ten counts were recorded for this clonotype. The genes are TRBV7-3 and TRBJ1-1; D gene uncertain. There are 13 residues in the CDR3. Trimming took 5 bases from V and 0 from J, leaving 7 bases between them. In germline, CDR1 is SGHTA, CDR2 FQGTGA. The CDR3 region has the DNA TGTGCCAGCAGCAAACAGATGAACACTGAAGCTTTCTTT. Translated, it gives CASSKQMNTEAFF.

This clonotype was seen a few times. The chain joins TRBV27 to TRBJ2-1, with 7 positions matching TRBD1. The ends lost 7 bases at V and 4 bases at J; junction bases unmatched: 10. This CDR3 spans 15 amino acids. Germline-derived CDR1 and CDR2 are MNHEY and SMNVEV (reference sequence). DNA of the CDR3: TGTGCCAGCACCCCCAGCGACAGGGTATACAATGAGCAGTTCTTC. The encoded protein is CASTPSDRVYNEQFF.

In this sample, this clonotype turned up many times. The chain is built from TRBV11-2 and TRBJ2-4; the match to TRBD1 covers 7 bases. This CDR3 region has 17 residues. J was trimmed by 2 bases and V by 5 bases; bases with no gene match: 12. Germline CDR1 is SGHAT and CDR2 is FQNNGV. CDR3 in DNA: TGTGCCAGCAGCACCTCTTACAGGGGCCTGACCAAAAACATTCAGTACTTC. Protein product: CASSTSYRGLTKNIQYF.

This clonotype showed up just a few times. The V gene is TRBV18, the J gene TRBJ1-1, with a tentative D call TRBD1 (6 bases). This CDR3 has 14 amino acids. V was pared by 0 bases and J by 7 bases, with 12 bases between. Germline loops: CDR1 KGHSH, CDR2 LQKENI. CDR3 region: CASSPPGGRGEAFF. CDR3 DNA: TGTGCCAGCTCACCACCGGGGGGCAGAGGTGAAGCTTTCTTT.

Ten or more counts support this clonotype. The chain employs TRBV20-1 and TRBJ1-4; D unresolved. CDR1 DFQATT and CDR2 SNEGSKA come from the germline V gene (reference sequence). The V and J ends lost 4 bases and 8 bases respectively, with 14 bases between them. This CDR3 has 13 residues. The CDR3 loop is CSATDGGGEKLFF. The DNA for the CDR3 is TGCAGTGCTACGGACGGTGGTGGGGAAAAACTGTTTTTT.

This rearrangement joins TRBV5-6 to TRBJ1-4; D gene ambiguous. Looked up from germline, CDR1 is SGHDT and CDR2 is YYEEEE. The ends were cut back, 2 bases at V and 0 bases at J, with 5 bases in the middle. The CDR3 consists of 14 residues. CDR3 amino acids: CASSLVSTNEKLFF. The CDR3 bases are TGTGCCAGCAGCTTAGTTTCAACTAATGAAAAACTGTTTTTT.

The rearrangement links TRBV27 to TRBJ2-1; D might be TRBD2 (6 bases). The germline V gene has CDR1 MNHEY and CDR2 SMNVEV (reference sequence). The CDR3 contains 15 residues. V was pared by 2 bases and J by 5 bases, with 13 bases between. CDR3 in amino acids: CASSLEDGGDNEQFF. In DNA, the CDR3 is TGTGCCAGCAGTTTAGAGGACGGCGGGGACAATGAGCAGTTCTTC.